Listed below are T cell receptor beta chains from one sample, sequenced in a study of T cells after yellow fever vaccination. TCRdb passed the 5' RACE reads through MiXCR, listing each CDR3 protein once. The data contain roughly 96,000 distinct CDR3 sequences, around 9.8% of them singletons. Sequences were derived from CD8+ T cells not binding an NS4B(214-222) dextramer, sorted from PBMCs, sampled more than 13 days after the first yellow fever vaccination. These receptors all come from a man aged 18 to 30 who received the YFV17D yellow fever vaccine. Both conserved end residues are part of each CDR3. A D gene is named only where the DNA matches it firmly. The size field is filled for only some rows; it gives once, few, many or a size class.

j_call	v_call	d_call	clone_size	cdr3_aa	cdr3_nt
TRBJ1-1	TRBV12-3/TRBV12-4	NA	many	CASRGGAEAFF	TGTGCTTCCCGGGGGGGGGCTGAAGCTTTCTTT
TRBJ1-2	TRBV12-3/TRBV12-4	NA	NA	CASSVDRNYGYTF	TGTGCCAGCAGTGTGGACAGAAACTATGGCTACACCTTC
TRBJ1-2	TRBV15	TRBD1	NA	CATSRDLDRDRHGYTF	TGTGCCACCAGCAGAGATTTGGACAGGGATCGGCATGGCTACACCTTC
TRBJ2-5	TRBV29-1	NA	many	CSVAASEGAETQYF	TGCAGCGTTGCAGCTAGCGAAGGGGCAGAGACCCAGTACTTC
TRBJ1-2	TRBV29-1	NA	many	CSATVAYGYTF	TGCAGCGCGACGGTGGCCTATGGCTACACCTTC
TRBJ1-1	TRBV12-3/TRBV12-4	NA	few	CASRSGGTKNTEAFF	TGTGCCAGCAGGTCGGGCGGAACTAAGAACACTGAAGCTTTCTTT
TRBJ2-1	TRBV27	TRBD1	few	CASSPLWDRAYNEQFF	TGTGCCAGCAGTCCCCTCTGGGACAGGGCCTACAATGAGCAGTTCTTC
TRBJ1-6	TRBV27	TRBD1	few	CASSFRQGAFNSPLHF	TGTGCCAGCAGTTTTAGACAGGGGGCTTTTAATTCACCCCTCCACTTT
TRBJ2-1	TRBV7-2	NA	NA	CASSSTSYPSSYNEQFF	TGTGCCAGCAGCTCAACCTCTTACCCAAGCTCCTACAATGAGCAGTTCTTC
TRBJ2-1	TRBV28	NA	few	CASNPGRKTYNEQFF	TGTGCCAGCAACCCCGGACGGAAAACCTACAATGAGCAGTTCTTC
TRBJ1-4	TRBV6-5	NA	NA	CASSYSLRWDEKLFF	TGTGCCAGCAGTTACTCGCTTCGGTGGGATGAAAAACTGTTTTTT
TRBJ2-3	TRBV20-1	NA	many	CSAREGSLNTQYF	TGCAGTGCTAGAGAGGGGAGTTTGAATACGCAGTATTTT
TRBJ1-4	TRBV12-3/TRBV12-4	NA	few	CASSLGGFSAKKLFF	TGTGCCAGCAGTTTAGGGGGGTTTTCCGCAAAAAAACTGTTTTTT
TRBJ1-5	TRBV12-3/TRBV12-4	TRBD1	NA	CASSSGQGHQPQHF	TGTGCCAGCAGTTCGGGACAGGGTCATCAGCCCCAGCATTTT
TRBJ2-3	TRBV4-1	NA	NA	CASSQEWTDTQYF	TGCGCCAGCAGCCAAGAATGGACAGATACGCAGTATTTT
TRBJ2-7	TRBV30	NA	NA	CAWSRDGPYEQYF	TGTGCCTGGAGTCGGGACGGTCCCTACGAGCAGTACTTC
TRBJ2-2	TRBV9	NA	few	CASSTFGQSNTGELFF	TGTGCCAGCAGCACCTTCGGACAGTCTAACACCGGGGAGCTGTTTTTT
TRBJ2-5	TRBV20-1	TRBD2	few	CSAIKRGVKETQYF	TGCAGTGCTATTAAGCGGGGAGTTAAAGAGACCCAGTACTTC
TRBJ2-4	TRBV12-3/TRBV12-4	NA	NA	CASSLVTGLAKNIQYF	TGTGCCAGCAGTTTAGTCACCGGCTTGGCCAAAAACATTCAGTACTTC
TRBJ2-5	TRBV6-5	NA	many	CASSYSGGQETQYF	TGTGCCAGCAGTTACTCAGGGGGCCAAGAGACCCAGTACTTC